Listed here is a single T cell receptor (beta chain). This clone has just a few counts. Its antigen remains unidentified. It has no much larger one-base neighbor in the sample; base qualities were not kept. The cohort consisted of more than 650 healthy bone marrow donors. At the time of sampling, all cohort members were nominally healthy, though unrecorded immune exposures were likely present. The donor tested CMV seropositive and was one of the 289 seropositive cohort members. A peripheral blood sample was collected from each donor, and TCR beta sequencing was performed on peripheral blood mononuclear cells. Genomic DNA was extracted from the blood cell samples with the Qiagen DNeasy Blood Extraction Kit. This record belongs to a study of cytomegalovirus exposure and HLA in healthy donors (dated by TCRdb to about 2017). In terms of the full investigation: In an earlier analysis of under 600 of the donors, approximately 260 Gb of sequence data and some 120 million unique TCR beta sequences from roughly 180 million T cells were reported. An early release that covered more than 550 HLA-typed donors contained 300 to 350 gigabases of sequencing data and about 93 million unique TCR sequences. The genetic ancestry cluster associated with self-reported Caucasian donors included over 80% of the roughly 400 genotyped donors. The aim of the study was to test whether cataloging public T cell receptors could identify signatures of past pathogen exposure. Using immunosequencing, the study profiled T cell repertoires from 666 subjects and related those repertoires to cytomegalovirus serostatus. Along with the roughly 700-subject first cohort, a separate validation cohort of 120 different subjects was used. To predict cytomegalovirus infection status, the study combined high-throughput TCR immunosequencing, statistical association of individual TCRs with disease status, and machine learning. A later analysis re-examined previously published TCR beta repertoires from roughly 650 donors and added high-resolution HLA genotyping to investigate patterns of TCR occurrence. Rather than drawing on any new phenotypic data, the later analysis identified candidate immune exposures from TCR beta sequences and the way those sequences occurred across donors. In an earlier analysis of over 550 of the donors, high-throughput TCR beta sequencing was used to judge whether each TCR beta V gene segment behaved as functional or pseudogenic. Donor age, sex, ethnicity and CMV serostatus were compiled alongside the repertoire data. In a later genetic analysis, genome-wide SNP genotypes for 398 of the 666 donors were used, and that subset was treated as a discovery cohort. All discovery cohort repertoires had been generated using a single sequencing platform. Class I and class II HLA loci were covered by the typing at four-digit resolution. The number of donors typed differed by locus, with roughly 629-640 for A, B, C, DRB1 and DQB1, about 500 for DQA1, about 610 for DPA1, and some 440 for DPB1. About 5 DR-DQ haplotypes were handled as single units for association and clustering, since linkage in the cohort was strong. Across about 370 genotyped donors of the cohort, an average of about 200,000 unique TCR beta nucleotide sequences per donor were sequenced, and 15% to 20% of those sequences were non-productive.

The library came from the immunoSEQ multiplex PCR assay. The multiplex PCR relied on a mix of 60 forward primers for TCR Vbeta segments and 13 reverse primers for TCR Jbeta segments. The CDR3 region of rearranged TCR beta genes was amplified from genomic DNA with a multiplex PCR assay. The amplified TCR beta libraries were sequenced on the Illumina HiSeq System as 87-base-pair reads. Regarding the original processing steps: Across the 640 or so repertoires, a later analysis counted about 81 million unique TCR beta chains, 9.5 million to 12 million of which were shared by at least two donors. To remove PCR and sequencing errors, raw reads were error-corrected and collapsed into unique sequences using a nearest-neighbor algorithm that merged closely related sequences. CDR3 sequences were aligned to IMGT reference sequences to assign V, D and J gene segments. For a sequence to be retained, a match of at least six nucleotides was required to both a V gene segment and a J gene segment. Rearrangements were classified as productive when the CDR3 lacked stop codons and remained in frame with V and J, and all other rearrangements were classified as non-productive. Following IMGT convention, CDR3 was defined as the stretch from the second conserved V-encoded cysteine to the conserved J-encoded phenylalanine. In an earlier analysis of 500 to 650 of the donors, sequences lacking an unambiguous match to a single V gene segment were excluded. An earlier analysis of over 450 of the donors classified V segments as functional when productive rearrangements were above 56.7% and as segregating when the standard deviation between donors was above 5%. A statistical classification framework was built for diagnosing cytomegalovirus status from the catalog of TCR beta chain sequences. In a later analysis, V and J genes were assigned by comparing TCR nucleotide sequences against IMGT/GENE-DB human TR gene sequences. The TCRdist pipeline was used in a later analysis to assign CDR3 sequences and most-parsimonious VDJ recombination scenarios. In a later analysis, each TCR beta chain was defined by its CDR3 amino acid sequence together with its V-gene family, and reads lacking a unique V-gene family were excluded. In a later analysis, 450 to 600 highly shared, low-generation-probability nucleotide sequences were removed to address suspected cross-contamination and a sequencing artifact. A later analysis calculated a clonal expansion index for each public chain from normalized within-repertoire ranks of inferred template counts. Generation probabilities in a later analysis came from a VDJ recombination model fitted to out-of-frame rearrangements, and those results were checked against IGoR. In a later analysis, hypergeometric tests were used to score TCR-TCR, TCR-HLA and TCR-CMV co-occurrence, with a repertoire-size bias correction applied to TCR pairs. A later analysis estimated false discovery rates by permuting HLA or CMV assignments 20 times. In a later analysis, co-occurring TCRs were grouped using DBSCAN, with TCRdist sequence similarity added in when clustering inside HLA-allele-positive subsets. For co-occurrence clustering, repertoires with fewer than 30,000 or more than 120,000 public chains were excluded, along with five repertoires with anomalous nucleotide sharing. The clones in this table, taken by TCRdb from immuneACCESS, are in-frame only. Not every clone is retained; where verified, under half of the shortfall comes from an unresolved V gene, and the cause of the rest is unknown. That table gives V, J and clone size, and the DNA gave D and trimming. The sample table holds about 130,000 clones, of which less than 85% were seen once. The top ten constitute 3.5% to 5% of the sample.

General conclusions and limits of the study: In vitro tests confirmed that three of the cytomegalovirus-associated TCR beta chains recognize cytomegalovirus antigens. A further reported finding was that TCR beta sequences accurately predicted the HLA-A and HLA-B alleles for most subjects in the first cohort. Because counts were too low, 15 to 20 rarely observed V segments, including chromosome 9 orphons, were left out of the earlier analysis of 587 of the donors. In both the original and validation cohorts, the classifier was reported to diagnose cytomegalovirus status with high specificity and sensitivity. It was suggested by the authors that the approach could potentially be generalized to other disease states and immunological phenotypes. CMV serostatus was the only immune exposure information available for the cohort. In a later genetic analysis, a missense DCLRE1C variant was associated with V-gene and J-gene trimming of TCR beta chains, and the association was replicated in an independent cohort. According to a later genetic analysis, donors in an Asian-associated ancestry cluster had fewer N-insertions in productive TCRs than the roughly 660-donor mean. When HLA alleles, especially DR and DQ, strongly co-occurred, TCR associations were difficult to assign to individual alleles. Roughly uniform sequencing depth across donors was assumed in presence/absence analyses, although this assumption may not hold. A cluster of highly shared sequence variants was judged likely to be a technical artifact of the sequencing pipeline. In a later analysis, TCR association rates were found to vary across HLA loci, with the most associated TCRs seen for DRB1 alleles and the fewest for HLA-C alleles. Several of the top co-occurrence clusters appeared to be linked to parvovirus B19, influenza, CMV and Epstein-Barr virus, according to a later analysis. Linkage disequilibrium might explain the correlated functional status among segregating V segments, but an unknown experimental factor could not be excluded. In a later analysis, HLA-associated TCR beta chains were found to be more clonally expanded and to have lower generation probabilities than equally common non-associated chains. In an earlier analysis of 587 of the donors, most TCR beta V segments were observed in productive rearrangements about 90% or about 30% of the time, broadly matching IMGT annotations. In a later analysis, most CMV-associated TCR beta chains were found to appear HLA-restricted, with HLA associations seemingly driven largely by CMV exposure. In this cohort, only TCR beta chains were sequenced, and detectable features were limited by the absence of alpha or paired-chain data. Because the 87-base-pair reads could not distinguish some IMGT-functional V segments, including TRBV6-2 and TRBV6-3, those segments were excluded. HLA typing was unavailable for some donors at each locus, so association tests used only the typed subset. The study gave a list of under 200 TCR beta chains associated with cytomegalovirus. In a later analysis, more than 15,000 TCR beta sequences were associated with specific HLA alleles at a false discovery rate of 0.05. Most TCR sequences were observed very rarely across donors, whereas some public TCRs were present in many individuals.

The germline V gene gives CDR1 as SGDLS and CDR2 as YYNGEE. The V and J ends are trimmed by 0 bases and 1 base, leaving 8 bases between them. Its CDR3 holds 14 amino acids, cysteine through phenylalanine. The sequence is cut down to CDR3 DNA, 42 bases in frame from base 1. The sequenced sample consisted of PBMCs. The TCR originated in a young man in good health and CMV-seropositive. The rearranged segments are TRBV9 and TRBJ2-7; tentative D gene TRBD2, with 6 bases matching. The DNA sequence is TGTGCCAGCAGCGTAGCGGCGGGGTCCTACGAGCAGTACTTC. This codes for CASSVAAGSYEQYF.